This T cell receptor beta chain comes out of a study of T cells in Graves' hyperthyroidism and ophthalmopathy. In the study overall: Peripheral blood samples were taken at initial diagnosis, prior to any treatment.

Graves' hyperthyroidism was deemed stable absent ophthalmopathy progression within 18 months. From RNA transcripts, TCR beta CDR3 regions were amplified. HTBI primers were used for first-round RT-PCR of the TCR CDR3. From the multiplex PCR reads, TCRdb called clonotypes with MiXCR, one entry per CDR3 protein. The sample lists approximately 640,000 distinct CDR3 sequences; 15% to 20% were seen once. Many counts were recorded for this clonotype. The TCR comes from a woman under 40 with Graves' hyperthyroidism. Sequencing was carried out using blood.

The CDR3 spells CATMGRGLGYNEQFF. In DNA, the CDR3 is TGTGCCACCATGGGCAGGGGGTTAGGCTACAATGAGCAGTTCTTC. V and J are TRBV24-1 and TRBJ2-1, with 7 nucleotides matching TRBD1. The CDR3 covers 15 residues. V was clipped by 8 bases and J by 3 bases; unmatched bases: 9. Germline V lookup: CDR1 KGHDR, CDR2 SFDVKD.